The rows below give T cell receptor beta chains drawn from one sample of a study of technical replicates of blood from several donors. Profiling relied on immunoSEQ multiplex PCR, and the TCRdb table lists in-frame clones only, not all of them. This sample yields 72,000 or so clones, of which about 94% are seen a single time; about 0.38% belongs to the top ten. The sample consisted of T cells isolated from PBMCs. These receptor sequences come from a human donor in good health. The CDR3 runs from the conserved cysteine through the conserved F or W. Each record gives: CDR3 DNA, CDR3 protein, clone size, J gene, D gene, V gene, CDR3 length. D genes are given only for firm matches. The size of a clone is reported for some rows only, either as once, few or many, or as a class for expanded clones.

TGTGCCAGCAGGAGCGGGAGGGAGGGTAGCGAGCAGTACTTC CASRSGREGSEQYF NA TRBJ2-7 TRBD2 TRBV6-4 14
TGTGCCAGCAGCTTAGGGGGGGAATCTGGGGCCAACGTCCTGACTTTC CASSLGGESGANVLTF NA TRBJ2-6 NA TRBV7-2 16
TGTGCCAGCTCACCGGGGACTAGCGGGAGTAGGAATGAGCAGTTCTTC CASSPGTSGSRNEQFF NA TRBJ2-1 TRBD2 TRBV18 16
TGTGCCAGCAGTGAGAGACTAGCGGGAGGGCTCTACGAGCAGTACTTC CASSERLAGGLYEQYF NA TRBJ2-7 TRBD2 TRBV6-1 16
TGTGCCAGCAGCGTAGAACAGGGGAAGTACAATGAGCAGTTCTTC CASSVEQGKYNEQFF NA TRBJ2-1 TRBD1 TRBV9 15
TGTGCCAGCAGGACAGGGATGACAGATACGCAGTATTTT CASRTGMTDTQYF NA TRBJ2-3 TRBD1 TRBV6-5 13
TGTGCCAGCAGCTTCGGCAGGGGGCTAAACGAGCAGTACTTC CASSFGRGLNEQYF NA TRBJ2-7 TRBD1 TRBV11-3 14
TGTGCCAGCAGGTTGGCCGGGTTTCAGCCCCAGCATTTT CASRLAGFQPQHF NA TRBJ1-5 NA TRBV5-8 13
TGCGCCAGCAGCCAAGACAGGACTTACACCGGGGAGCTGTTTTTT CASSQDRTYTGELFF NA TRBJ2-2 NA TRBV4-3 15
TGTGCCAGCAGCAAAGGAACTAGCGGGAGGGGTGGAGGCACAGATACGCAGTATTTT CASSKGTSGRGGGTDTQYF NA TRBJ2-3 NA TRBV21-1 19
TGTGCCAGCAGTGACTACGGAGAGGCCAACGTCCTGACTTTC CASSDYGEANVLTF NA TRBJ2-6 NA TRBV25-1 14
TGTGCCAGCAGCGCGAGCGGGGCTAACTCCTACGAGCAGTACTTC CASSASGANSYEQYF NA TRBJ2-7 TRBD2 TRBV9 15
TGTGCCAGCAGCCTTAGCCCCTCTTATGGCTACACCTTC CASSLSPSYGYTF once TRBJ1-2 NA TRBV14 13
TGTGCCACCAGCAGAGATCGTCCAGGGCTCACCTACGAGCAGTACTTC CATSRDRPGLTYEQYF NA TRBJ2-7 NA TRBV15 16
TGTGCCAGCAGCTTAACGTGGGGACAGGGAGGCTACACCTTC CASSLTWGQGGYTF NA TRBJ1-2 TRBD1 TRBV7-3 14
TGTGCCAGCAGCCCCATCGGAAGCGGTACCTACAATGAGCAGTTCTTC CASSPIGSGTYNEQFF NA TRBJ2-1 NA TRBV7-3 16
TGTGCCAGCAGCTCACCCCCTAGGGAGACGCAGTATTTT CASSSPPRETQYF NA TRBJ2-3 NA TRBV9 13
TGTGCCAGTACCCTACCGGGACTAGCTCTGCATGAGCAGTTCTTC CASTLPGLALHEQFF NA TRBJ2-1 TRBD2 TRBV19 15
TGTGCCAGTAGTATTTCTGGGACAGAGTATGGCTACACCTTC CASSISGTEYGYTF NA TRBJ1-2 TRBD1 TRBV19 14
TGTGCCATCAGTAGCGACTGGGAGACCCAGTACTTC CAISSDWETQYF NA TRBJ2-5 NA TRBV10-3 12
TGTGCCAGCAGTTACGGGGGGACTGAAGCTTTCTTT CASSYGGTEAFF NA TRBJ1-1 NA TRBV6-5 12
TGTGCCAGCACCTACCGTTGGACTAGCGTATCTAGCACAGATACGCAGTATTTT CASTYRWTSVSSTDTQYF NA TRBJ2-3 TRBD2 TRBV27 18
TGTGCCAGCAGCGTACGGGCGGCAGGGGGCGATGAGCAGTTCTTC CASSVRAAGGDEQFF NA TRBJ2-1 TRBD1 TRBV9 15
TGTGCCACCACATCGATCTACGAGCAGTACTTC CATTSIYEQYF NA TRBJ2-7 NA TRBV6-1 11
TGTGCCAGCACTTTAAATGAAAAACTGTTTTTT CASTLNEKLFF once TRBJ1-4 NA TRBV6-1 11
TGTGCCAGCAGTGAAAGCAGGGGCTATGGCTACACCTTC CASSESRGYGYTF NA TRBJ1-2 NA TRBV6-1 13
TGTGCCACCAGCAGAGAAGGCAGGGTGTACTCAACTAATGAAAAACTGTTTTTT CATSREGRVYSTNEKLFF once TRBJ1-4 NA TRBV15 18
TGTGCCAGCAGCCCTACTAGCGGGTCTAGCTCCTACAATGAGCAGTTCTTC CASSPTSGSSSYNEQFF NA TRBJ2-1 TRBD2 TRBV9 17
TGCGCCAGCAGGGGGGACAGTAACTATGGCTACACCTTC CASRGDSNYGYTF NA TRBJ1-2 TRBD1 TRBV10-2 13
TGTGCCAGCAGCCGGGACAGGAGGGAGCTGTTTTTT CASSRDRRELFF NA TRBJ2-2 TRBD1 TRBV9 12
TGTGCCAGCAGCTTAGATTTGGGACAGAACACAGATACGCAGTATTTT CASSLDLGQNTDTQYF NA TRBJ2-3 TRBD1 TRBV7-9 16
TGCGCCAGCAGCTTGGGGGGGACAGGGGGAAATGATGAGCAGTTCTTC CASSLGGTGGNDEQFF NA TRBJ2-1 TRBD1 TRBV5-1 16
TGCAGTGTGGAGAGGAATGAGCAGTTCTTC CSVERNEQFF NA TRBJ2-1 NA TRBV20-1 10
TGCGCCAGCAGCGTAGCGGGAGGGCCCAGGGAGACCCAGTACTTC CASSVAGGPRETQYF NA TRBJ2-5 TRBD2 TRBV10-1 15
TGTGCCAGCAGTTTATCCCAGGTCTATGGCTACACCTTC CASSLSQVYGYTF NA TRBJ1-2 NA TRBV27 13
TGCAGCGTGGGGCCGCTAGCGGGAGGAACCGGGGAGCTGTTTTTT CSVGPLAGGTGELFF NA TRBJ2-2 TRBD2 TRBV29-1 15
TGTGCCAGCAGTTTATCCTCCGGGAGTTCCTACGAGCAGTACTTC CASSLSSGSSYEQYF NA TRBJ2-7 NA TRBV28 15
TGTGCCTGGAGCCGACAGGGGTACACTGAAGCTTTCTTT CAWSRQGYTEAFF once TRBJ1-1 TRBD1 TRBV30 13
TGTGCCAGCAGCCCAGAGGGGGTTGGGGCTTTCTTT CASSPEGVGAFF NA TRBJ1-1 NA TRBV9 12
TGTGCCAGCGGCAGAGGCACTGAAGCTTTCTTT CASGRGTEAFF NA TRBJ1-1 NA TRBV21-1 11